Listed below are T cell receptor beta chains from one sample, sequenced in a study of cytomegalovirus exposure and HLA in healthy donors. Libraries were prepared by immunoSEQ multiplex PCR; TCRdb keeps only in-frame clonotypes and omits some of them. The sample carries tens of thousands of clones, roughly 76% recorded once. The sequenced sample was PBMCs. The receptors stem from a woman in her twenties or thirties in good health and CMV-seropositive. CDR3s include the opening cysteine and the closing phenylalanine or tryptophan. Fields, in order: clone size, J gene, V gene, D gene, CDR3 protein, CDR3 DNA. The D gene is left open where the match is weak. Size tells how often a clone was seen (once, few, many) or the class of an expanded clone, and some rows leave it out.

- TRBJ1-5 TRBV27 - CASRGLLDSNQPQHF TGTGCCAGCAGGGGGCTGCTCGATAGCAATCAGCCCCAGCATTTT
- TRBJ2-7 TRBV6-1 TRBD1 CASSEYGTGPSYEQYF TGTGCCAGCAGTGAATACGGGACAGGGCCCTCCTACGAGCAGTACTTC
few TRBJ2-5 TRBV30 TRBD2 CAWSVRLAGGETQYF TGTGCCTGGAGTGTACGCCTAGCGGGAGGAGAGACCCAGTACTTC
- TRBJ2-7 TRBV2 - CASSAGVGKYEQYF TGTGCCAGCAGCGCAGGGGTGGGAAAATACGAGCAGTACTTC
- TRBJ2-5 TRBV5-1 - CASSPSGRGSETQYF TGCGCCAGCAGCCCCTCGGGGAGAGGAAGTGAGACCCAGTACTTC
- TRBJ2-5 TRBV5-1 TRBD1 CASSRGQGGETQYF TGCGCCAGCAGCAGGGGACAGGGGGGGGAGACCCAGTACTTC
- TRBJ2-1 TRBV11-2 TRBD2 CASSLGAGDYNEQFF TGTGCCAGCAGCTTAGGGGCGGGGGACTACAATGAGCAGTTCTTC
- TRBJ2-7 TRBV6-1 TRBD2 CASTAAGDYYEQYF TGTGCCAGCACCGCAGCGGGGGACTACTACGAGCAGTACTTC
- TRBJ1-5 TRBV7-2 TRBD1 CASSLSTGDQPQHF TGTGCCAGCAGCTTATCGACAGGGGATCAGCCCCAGCATTTT
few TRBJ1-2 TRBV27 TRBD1 CASRKQGAAGYGYTF TGTGCCAGCAGAAAACAGGGGGCGGCTGGCTATGGCTACACCTTC
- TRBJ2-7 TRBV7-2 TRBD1 CASSPDRGEQYF TGTGCCAGCAGTCCTGACAGGGGCGAGCAGTACTTC
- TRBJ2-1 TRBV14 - CASGGAFYNEQFF TGTGCCAGCGGCGGGGCCTTCTACAATGAGCAGTTCTTC
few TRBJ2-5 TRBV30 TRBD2 CAWSVGGETQYF TGTGCCTGGAGTGTGGGGGGGGAGACCCAGTACTTC
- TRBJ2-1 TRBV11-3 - CASSLEGPPSEQFF TGTGCCAGCAGCCTGGAGGGGCCACCGTCAGAGCAGTTCTTC
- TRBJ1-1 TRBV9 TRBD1 CASSAEGQANTEAFF TGTGCCAGCAGCGCCGAGGGACAGGCGAACACTGAAGCTTTCTTT
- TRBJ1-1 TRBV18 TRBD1 CASSPMGTANTEAFF TGTGCCAGCTCACCAATGGGGACAGCGAACACTGAAGCTTTCTTT
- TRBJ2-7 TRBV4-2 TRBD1 CASSQGSGQGGYEQYF TGTGCCAGCAGCCAAGGTTCGGGACAGGGGGGGTACGAGCAGTACTTC
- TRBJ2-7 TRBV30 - CAWKNAGYEQYF TGTGCCTGGAAGAACGCGGGCTACGAGCAGTACTTC
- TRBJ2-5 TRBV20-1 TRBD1 CSRQGRETQYF TGCAGTCGACAGGGAAGGGAGACCCAGTACTTC
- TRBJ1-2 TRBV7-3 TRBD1 CASSLDGTGGGGYTF TGTGCCAGCAGCTTGGACGGGACAGGGGGCGGTGGCTACACCTTC
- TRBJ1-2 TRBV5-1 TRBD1 CASSLVGQDQGGYPF TGCGCCAGCAGCTTGGTGGGACAGGACCAGGGAGGCTACCCCTTC
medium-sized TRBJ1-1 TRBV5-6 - CASSAGGEGSREAFF TGTGCCAGCAGCGCCGGGGGTGAGGGCTCTCGAGAAGCTTTCTTT
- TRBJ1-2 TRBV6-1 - CASSEGVPGEGRDGYTF TGTGCCAGCAGTGAAGGGGTCCCGGGGGAGGGGAGAGATGGCTACACCTTC
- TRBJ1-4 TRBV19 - CASSAWTSDFNEKLFF TGTGCCAGTAGTGCCTGGACAAGCGATTTTAATGAAAAACTGTTTTTT
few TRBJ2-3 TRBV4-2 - CASSQEGSHPSTDTQYF TGTGCCAGCAGCCAAGAAGGTAGCCACCCTAGCACAGATACGCAGTATTTT
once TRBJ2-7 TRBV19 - CASSRTQGLYEQYF TGTGCCAGTAGTAGAACCCAGGGGCTCTACGAGCAGTACTTC
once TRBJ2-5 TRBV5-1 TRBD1 CASSPGTGGTLKTQYF TGCGCCAGCAGCCCCGGGACAGGGGGCACCCTTAAGACCCAGTACTTC
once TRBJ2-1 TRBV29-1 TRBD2 CSVVLAGTNEQFF TGCAGCGTTGTTCTAGCGGGTACGAATGAGCAGTTCTTC
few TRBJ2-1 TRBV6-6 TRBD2 CASSTSGSINNEQFF TGTGCCAGCAGTACTAGCGGGAGTATCAATAATGAGCAGTTCTTC
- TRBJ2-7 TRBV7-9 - CASSLERYEQYF TGTGCCAGCAGCTTAGAACGCTACGAGCAGTACTTC
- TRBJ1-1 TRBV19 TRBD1 CASSIVGTGDTEAFF TGTGCCAGTAGCATAGTGGGGACAGGGGACACTGAAGCTTTCTTT
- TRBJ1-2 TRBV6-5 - CASSYNSPQVGYGYTF TGTGCCAGCAGTTATAACAGCCCACAAGTCGGCTATGGCTACACCTTC
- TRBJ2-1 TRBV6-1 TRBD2 CASSSSGSGYNEQFF TGTGCCAGCAGTTCTAGCGGGAGCGGCTACAATGAGCAGTTCTTC
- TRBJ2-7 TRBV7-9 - CASSPSTGVSSYEQYF TGTGCCAGCAGCCCTAGTACGGGGGTCAGCTCCTACGAGCAGTACTTC
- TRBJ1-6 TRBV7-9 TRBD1 CSSSLAPSTGANHNSPLHF TGTTCCAGCAGCTTAGCCCCATCGACAGGGGCGAACCATAATTCACCCCTCCACTTT
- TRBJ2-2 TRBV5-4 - CANSSPPGTGELFF TGTGCCAACAGCTCGCCTCCGGGGACCGGGGAGCTGTTTTTT
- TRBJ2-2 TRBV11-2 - CASSLGRQVGARGELFF TGTGCCAGCAGCTTAGGGCGACAGGTTGGAGCGAGGGGGGAGCTGTTTTTT